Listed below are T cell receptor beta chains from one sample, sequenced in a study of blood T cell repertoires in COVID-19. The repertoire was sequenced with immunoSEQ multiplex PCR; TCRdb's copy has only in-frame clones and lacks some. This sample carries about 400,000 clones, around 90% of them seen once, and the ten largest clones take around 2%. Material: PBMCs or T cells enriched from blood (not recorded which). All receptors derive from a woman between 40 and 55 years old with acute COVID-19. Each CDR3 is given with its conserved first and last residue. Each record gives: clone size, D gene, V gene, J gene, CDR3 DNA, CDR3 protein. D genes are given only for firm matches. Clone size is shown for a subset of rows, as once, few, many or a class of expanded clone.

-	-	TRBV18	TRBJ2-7	TGTGCCAGCTCACCACCGTTAACCTACGAGCAGTACTTC	CASSPPLTYEQYF
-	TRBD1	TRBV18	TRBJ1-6	TGTGCCAGCTCACCCCAGGGGGGCATGGATAATTCACCCCTCCACTTT	CASSPQGGMDNSPLHF
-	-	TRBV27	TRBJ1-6	TGTGCCAGCAGTTTAAACAGGGATTCACCCCTCCACTTT	CASSLNRDSPLHF
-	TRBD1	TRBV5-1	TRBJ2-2	TGCGCCAGCAGCTTTACAGGGGGCTACACCGGGGAGCTGTTTTTT	CASSFTGGYTGELFF
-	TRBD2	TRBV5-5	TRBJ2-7	TGTGCCACCAAACTAGCGGGGGCCAACTACGAGCAGTACTTC	CATKLAGANYEQYF
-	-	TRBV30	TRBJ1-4	TGTGCCTGGAGTGATTCCAGGGCTAATGAAAAACTGTTTTTT	CAWSDSRANEKLFF
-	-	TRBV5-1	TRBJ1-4	TGCGCCAGCAGCCCACAGGGTACTAATGAAAAACTGTTTTTT	CASSPQGTNEKLFF
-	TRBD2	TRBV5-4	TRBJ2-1	TGTGCCAGCAGCTTGGCCGGGGGCGGGAGGAATGAGCAGTTCTTC	CASSLAGGGRNEQFF
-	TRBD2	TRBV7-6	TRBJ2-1	TGTGCCAGCAGCGGACCGGGACTAGCGGGACACAATGAGCAGTTCTTC	CASSGPGLAGHNEQFF
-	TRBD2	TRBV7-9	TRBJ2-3	TGTGCCAGCAGCTTAGCGACGGGGGGAGGCGGCACAGATACGCAGTATTTT	CASSLATGGGGTDTQYF
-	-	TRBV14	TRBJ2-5	TGTGCCAGCAGCCAAAGGGACACCCAAGAGACCCAGTACTTC	CASSQRDTQETQYF
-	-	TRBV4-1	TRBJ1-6	TGCGCCAGCAGCAGAGGACAGCTAATCTTTGGTTCACCCCTCCACTTT	CASSRGQLIFGSPLHF
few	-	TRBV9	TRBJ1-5	TGTGCCAGCAGCCTCCAGGGTTCCCAGCCCCAGCATTTT	CASSLQGSQPQHF
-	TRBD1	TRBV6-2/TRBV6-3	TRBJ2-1	TGTGCCAGCAGACCTCACCCGGGACAGGGACCTCAGGGGGCTATCTTGGTTGTCTACAATGAGCAGTTCTTC	CASRPHPGQGPQGAILVVYNEQFF
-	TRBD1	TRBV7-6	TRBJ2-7	TGTGCCAGCAGCGCCCTTCGGGACAGGGGAAACTACGAGCAGTACTTC	CASSALRDRGNYEQYF
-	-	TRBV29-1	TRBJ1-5	TGCAGCGCTACTAATAGCAATCAGCCCCAGCATTTT	CSATNSNQPQHF
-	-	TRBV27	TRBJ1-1	TGTGCCAGCAGGGGAGGTTTCGGCAACACTGAAGCTTTCTTT	CASRGGFGNTEAFF
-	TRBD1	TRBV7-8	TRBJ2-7	TGTGCCAGCAGCTTTTACCGGGACAGTTTCTACGAGCAGTACTTC	CASSFYRDSFYEQYF
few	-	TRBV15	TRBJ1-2	TGTGCCACCAGCAGAGAGAGGGCCTCGGGTGGCTACACCTTC	CATSRERASGGYTF
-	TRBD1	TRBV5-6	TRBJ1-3	TGTGCCAGCAGCCAATTTATTGCCCAGGGGGCAGGTGGAAACACCATATATTTT	CASSQFIAQGAGGNTIYF
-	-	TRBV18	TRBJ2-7	TGTGCCAGCTCACCGGGAGACGGCTACGAGCAGTACTTC	CASSPGDGYEQYF
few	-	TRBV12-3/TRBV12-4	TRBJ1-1	TGTGCCAGCAGTTTGAGGAACACTGAAGCTTTCTTT	CASSLRNTEAFF
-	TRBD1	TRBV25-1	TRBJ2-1	TGTGCCAGCAGTGAATACAGGGGGCAATACAATGAGCAGTTCTTC	CASSEYRGQYNEQFF
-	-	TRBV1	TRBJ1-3	TGCACCAGCAGCCAAGCCGATGCAGGGGGGTCTGGAAACACCATATATTTT	CTSSQADAGGSGNTIYF
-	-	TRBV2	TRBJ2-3	TGTGCCAGCAGGAGGACTACCGTCACAGATACGCAGTATTTT	CASRRTTVTDTQYF
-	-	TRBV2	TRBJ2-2	TGTGCCAGCAGTGATTTCAGGGGCTCGAACACCGGGGAGCTGTTTTTT	CASSDFRGSNTGELFF
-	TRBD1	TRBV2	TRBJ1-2	TGTGCCAGCAGAGAGGGGGCCTATGGCTACACCTTC	CASREGAYGYTF
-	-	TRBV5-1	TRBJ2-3	TGCGCCAGCAGCTTCTCCGACAGCGCCTGGGGAGATACGCAGTATTTT	CASSFSDSAWGDTQYF
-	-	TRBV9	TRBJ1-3	TGTGCCAGCAGCGTAGAATTGCGGGGCACGGAAAACACCATATATTTT	CASSVELRGTENTIYF
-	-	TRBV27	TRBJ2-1	TGTGCCAGCAGTTTTTTGGGGGCGGGCGATGAGCAGTTCTTC	CASSFLGAGDEQFF
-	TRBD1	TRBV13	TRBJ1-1	TGTGCCAGCAGCTCTCGAGGACAGGGGGTCTCTGAAGCTTTCTTT	CASSSRGQGVSEAFF
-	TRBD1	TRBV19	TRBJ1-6	TGTGCCACTCCGGGACAGGGAAACTCACCCCTCCACTTT	CATPGQGNSPLHF
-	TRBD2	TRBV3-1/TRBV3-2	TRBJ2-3	TGTGCCAGCAGCCTTCGAGCGGGGGGCAGGGAAGATACGCAGTATTTT	CASSLRAGGREDTQYF
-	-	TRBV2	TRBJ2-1	TGTGCCATCCCGGGGGTGACGGTTAACAATGAGCAGTTCTTC	CAIPGVTVNNEQFF
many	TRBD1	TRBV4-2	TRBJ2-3	TGTGCCAGCAGCCAACCGGGACAGGGTAAAACAGATACGCAGTATTTT	CASSQPGQGKTDTQYF
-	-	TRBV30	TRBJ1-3	TGTGCCTGGAACCAAGACAGAGGAAACACCATATATTTT	CAWNQDRGNTIYF
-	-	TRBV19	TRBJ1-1	TGTGCCTCGGATGGAAGACCCAGGTACACTGAAGCTTTCTTT	CASDGRPRYTEAFF
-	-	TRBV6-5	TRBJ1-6	TGTGCCAGCAGTTACCGTAAGAGCTCCTATAATTCACCCCTCCACTTT	CASSYRKSSYNSPLHF
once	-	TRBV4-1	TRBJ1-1	TGCGCCAGCAGCCTTTACGGGGGGGTCGGCACTGAAGCTTTCTTT	CASSLYGGVGTEAFF
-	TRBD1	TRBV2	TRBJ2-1	TGTGCCAGCAGTGAACTGCAGGGGGCGTTTAATGAGCAGTTCTTC	CASSELQGAFNEQFF
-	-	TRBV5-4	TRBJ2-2	TGTGCCAGCAGCTTGGGGTTTTCGGACACCGGGGAGCTGTTTTTT	CASSLGFSDTGELFF
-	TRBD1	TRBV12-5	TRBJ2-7	TGTGCTAGTGGTCCCCCGGGACAGCTATCCTACGAGCAGTACTTC	CASGPPGQLSYEQYF
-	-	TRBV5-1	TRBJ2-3	TGCGCCAGCAAGCACTACACAGATACGCAGTATTTT	CASKHYTDTQYF
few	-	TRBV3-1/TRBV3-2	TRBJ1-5	TGTGCCAGCAGCCAAGAGGGGCAGGGGATTCAGCCCCAGCATTTT	CASSQEGQGIQPQHF
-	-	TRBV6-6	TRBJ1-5	TGTGCCAGCAGTTACGGTCGACAGCCAAATCAGCCCCAGCATTTT	CASSYGRQPNQPQHF
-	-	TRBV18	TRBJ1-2	TGTGCCAGCTCATCCGGGGAAAGTGGCTACACCTTC	CASSSGESGYTF
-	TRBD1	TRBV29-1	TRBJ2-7	TGCAGTTTTTCGGGACAGGGGAACGAGCAGTACTTC	CSFSGQGNEQYF
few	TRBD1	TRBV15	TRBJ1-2	TGTGCCACCAGCCGAGGGGACAGCGCTAACTATGGCTACACCTTC	CATSRGDSANYGYTF
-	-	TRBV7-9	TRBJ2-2	TGTGCCAGCAGCTTCGGCCCAGGGGTTCCAGACTACACCGGGGAGCTGTTTTTT	CASSFGPGVPDYTGELFF
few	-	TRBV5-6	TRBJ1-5	TGTGCCAGCAGCTTTAGAAGCTCAGGGTTACGGATTGTCCCCCAGCATTTT	CASSFRSSGLRIVPQHF
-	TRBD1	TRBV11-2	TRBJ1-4	TGTGCCAGCAGCCCGAACAGGGGGCTGCCTAATGAAAAACTGTTTTTT	CASSPNRGLPNEKLFF
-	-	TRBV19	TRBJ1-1	TGTGCCAGCTCAACTTACTTGAACACTGAAGCTTTCTTT	CASSTYLNTEAFF
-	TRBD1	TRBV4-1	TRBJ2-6	TGCGCCAGCAGCCAGGACAGGGTATATGGGGCCAACGTCCTGACTTTC	CASSQDRVYGANVLTF
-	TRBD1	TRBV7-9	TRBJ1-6	TGTGCCAGCAGTTTGACAGGGGGCAGCAATTCACCCCTCCACTTT	CASSLTGGSNSPLHF
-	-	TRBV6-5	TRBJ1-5	TGTGCCAGCACTTTTAGGGAGGGGGACAATCAGCCCCAGCATTTT	CASTFREGDNQPQHF